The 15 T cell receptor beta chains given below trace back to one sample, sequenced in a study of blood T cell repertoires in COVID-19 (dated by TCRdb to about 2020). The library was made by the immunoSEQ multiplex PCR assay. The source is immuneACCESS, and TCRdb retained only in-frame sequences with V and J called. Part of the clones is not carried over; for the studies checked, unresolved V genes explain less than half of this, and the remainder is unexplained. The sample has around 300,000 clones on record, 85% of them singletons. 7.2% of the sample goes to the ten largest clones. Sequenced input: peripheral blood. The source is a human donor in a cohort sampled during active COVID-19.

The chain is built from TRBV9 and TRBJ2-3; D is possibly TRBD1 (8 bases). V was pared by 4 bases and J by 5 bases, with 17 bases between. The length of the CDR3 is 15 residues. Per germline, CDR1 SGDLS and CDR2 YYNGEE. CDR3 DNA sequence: TGTGCCAGCAGCCGTATGACAGGGGAGGGAGATACGCAGTATTTT. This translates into CASSRMTGEGDTQYF.

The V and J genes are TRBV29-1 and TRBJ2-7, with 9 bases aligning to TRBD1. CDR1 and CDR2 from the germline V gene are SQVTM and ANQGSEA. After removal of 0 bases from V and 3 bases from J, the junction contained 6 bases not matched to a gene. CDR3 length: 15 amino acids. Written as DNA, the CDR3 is TGCAGCGTTGAAGATCTGGGACAGGGTCACTACGAGCAGTACTTC. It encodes CSVEDLGQGHYEQYF.

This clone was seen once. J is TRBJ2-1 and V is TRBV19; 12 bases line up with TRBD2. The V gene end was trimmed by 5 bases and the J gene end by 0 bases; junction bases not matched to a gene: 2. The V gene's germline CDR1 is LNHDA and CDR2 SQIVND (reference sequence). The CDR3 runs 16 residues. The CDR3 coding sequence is TGTGCCAGTAGTTTACTAGCGGGGGGCTCCTACAATGAGCAGTTCTTC. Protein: CASSLLAGGSYNEQFF.

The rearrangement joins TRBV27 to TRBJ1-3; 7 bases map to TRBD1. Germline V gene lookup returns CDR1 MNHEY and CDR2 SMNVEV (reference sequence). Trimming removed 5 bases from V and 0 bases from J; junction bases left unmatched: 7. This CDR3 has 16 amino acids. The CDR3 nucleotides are TGTGCCAGCAGTGAGACAGGGCCGTTCTCTGGAAACACCATATATTTT. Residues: CASSETGPFSGNTIYF.

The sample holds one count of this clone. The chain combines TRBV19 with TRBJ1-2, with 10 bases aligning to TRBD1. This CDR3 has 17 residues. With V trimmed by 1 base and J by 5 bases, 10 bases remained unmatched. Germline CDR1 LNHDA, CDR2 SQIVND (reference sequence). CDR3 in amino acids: CASSIAATGTGAYGYTF. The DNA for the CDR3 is TGTGCCAGTAGTATAGCTGCAACCGGGACAGGGGCTTATGGCTACACCTTC.

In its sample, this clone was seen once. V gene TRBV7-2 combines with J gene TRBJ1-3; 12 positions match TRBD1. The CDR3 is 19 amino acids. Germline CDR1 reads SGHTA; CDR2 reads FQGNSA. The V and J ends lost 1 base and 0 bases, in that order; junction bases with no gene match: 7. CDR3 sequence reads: CASSLVGQGAYYSGNTIYF. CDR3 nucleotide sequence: TGTGCCAGCAGCTTAGTGGGACAGGGGGCCTATTACTCTGGAAACACCATATATTTT.

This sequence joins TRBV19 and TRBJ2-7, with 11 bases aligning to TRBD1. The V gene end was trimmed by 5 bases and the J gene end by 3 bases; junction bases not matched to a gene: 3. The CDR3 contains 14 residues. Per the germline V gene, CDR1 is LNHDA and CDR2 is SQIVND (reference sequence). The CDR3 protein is CASSRTGGIYEQYF. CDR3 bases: TGTGCCAGTAGTCGGACAGGGGGCATCTACGAGCAGTACTTC.

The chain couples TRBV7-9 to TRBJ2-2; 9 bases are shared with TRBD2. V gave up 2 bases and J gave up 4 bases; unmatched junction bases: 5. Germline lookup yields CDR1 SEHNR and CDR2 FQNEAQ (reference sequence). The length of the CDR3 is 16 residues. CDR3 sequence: CASSLFRLAATGELFF. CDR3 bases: TGTGCCAGCAGCTTATTTAGACTAGCGGCCACCGGGGAGCTGTTTTTT.

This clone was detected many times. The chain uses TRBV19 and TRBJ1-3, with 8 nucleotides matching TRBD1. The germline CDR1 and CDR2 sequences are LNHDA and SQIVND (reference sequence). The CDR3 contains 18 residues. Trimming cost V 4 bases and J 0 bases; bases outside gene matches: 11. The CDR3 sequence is CASSTLSGTGPSGNTIYF. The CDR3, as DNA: TGTGCCAGTAGTACCTTATCCGGGACAGGCCCCTCTGGAAACACCATATATTTT.

CDR3 sequence (DNA): TGTGCCAGCAGCGTAATGCTAGCTGATACGCAGTATTTT. Protein sequence: CASSVMLADTQYF. The rearrangement joins TRBV9 to TRBJ2-3, with D perhaps matching TRBD2 (5 bases). The germline V and J ends were trimmed by 1 base and 6 bases, with 9 bases remaining between them. CDR1 is SGDLS, CDR2 YYNGEE, per germline. CDR3 length: 13 residues.

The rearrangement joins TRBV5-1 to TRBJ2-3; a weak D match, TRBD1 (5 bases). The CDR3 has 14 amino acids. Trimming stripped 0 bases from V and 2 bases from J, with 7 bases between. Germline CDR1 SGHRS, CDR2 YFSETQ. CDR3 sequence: CASSLGQHTDTQYF. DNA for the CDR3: TGCGCCAGCAGCTTGGGACAGCACACAGATACGCAGTATTTT.

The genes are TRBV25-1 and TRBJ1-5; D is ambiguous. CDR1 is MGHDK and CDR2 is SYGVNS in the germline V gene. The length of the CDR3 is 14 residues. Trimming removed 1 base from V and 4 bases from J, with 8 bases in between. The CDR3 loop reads CASSESTVNQPQHF. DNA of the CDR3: TGTGCCAGCAGTGAATCCACGGTGAATCAGCCCCAGCATTTT.

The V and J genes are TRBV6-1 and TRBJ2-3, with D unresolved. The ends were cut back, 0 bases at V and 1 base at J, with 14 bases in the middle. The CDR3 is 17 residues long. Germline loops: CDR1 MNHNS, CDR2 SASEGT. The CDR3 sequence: CASSEARLTAGTDTQYF. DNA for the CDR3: TGTGCCAGCAGTGAAGCACGACTCACTGCTGGCACAGATACGCAGTATTTT.

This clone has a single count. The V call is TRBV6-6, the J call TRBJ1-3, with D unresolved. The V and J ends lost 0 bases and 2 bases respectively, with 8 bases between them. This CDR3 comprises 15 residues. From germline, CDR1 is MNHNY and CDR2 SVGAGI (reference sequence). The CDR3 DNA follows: TGTGCCAGCAGTTACTCGAGAGGGCCTGGAAACACCATATATTTT. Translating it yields CASSYSRGPGNTIYF.

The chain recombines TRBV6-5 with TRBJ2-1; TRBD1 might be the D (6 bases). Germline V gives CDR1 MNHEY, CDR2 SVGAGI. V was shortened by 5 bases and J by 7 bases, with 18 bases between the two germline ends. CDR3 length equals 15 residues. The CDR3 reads CASSMDRPLTNEQFF. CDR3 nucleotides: TGTGCCAGCAGTATGGACAGACCCTTAACGAATGAGCAGTTCTTC.